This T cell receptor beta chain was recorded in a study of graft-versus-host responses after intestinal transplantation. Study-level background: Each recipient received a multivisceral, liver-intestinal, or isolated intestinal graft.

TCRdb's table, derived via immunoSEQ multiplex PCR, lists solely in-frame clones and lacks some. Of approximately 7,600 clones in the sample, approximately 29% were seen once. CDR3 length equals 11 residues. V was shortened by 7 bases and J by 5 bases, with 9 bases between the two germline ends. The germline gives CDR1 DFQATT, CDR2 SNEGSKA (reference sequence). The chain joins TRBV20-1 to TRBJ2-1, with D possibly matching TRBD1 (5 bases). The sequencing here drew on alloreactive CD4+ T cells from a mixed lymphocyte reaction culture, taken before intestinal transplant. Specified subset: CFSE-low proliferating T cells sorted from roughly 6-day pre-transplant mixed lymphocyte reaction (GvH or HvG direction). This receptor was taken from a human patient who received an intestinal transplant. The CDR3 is CSGGADNEQFF. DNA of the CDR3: TGCAGTGGTGGGGCCGACAATGAGCAGTTCTTC.